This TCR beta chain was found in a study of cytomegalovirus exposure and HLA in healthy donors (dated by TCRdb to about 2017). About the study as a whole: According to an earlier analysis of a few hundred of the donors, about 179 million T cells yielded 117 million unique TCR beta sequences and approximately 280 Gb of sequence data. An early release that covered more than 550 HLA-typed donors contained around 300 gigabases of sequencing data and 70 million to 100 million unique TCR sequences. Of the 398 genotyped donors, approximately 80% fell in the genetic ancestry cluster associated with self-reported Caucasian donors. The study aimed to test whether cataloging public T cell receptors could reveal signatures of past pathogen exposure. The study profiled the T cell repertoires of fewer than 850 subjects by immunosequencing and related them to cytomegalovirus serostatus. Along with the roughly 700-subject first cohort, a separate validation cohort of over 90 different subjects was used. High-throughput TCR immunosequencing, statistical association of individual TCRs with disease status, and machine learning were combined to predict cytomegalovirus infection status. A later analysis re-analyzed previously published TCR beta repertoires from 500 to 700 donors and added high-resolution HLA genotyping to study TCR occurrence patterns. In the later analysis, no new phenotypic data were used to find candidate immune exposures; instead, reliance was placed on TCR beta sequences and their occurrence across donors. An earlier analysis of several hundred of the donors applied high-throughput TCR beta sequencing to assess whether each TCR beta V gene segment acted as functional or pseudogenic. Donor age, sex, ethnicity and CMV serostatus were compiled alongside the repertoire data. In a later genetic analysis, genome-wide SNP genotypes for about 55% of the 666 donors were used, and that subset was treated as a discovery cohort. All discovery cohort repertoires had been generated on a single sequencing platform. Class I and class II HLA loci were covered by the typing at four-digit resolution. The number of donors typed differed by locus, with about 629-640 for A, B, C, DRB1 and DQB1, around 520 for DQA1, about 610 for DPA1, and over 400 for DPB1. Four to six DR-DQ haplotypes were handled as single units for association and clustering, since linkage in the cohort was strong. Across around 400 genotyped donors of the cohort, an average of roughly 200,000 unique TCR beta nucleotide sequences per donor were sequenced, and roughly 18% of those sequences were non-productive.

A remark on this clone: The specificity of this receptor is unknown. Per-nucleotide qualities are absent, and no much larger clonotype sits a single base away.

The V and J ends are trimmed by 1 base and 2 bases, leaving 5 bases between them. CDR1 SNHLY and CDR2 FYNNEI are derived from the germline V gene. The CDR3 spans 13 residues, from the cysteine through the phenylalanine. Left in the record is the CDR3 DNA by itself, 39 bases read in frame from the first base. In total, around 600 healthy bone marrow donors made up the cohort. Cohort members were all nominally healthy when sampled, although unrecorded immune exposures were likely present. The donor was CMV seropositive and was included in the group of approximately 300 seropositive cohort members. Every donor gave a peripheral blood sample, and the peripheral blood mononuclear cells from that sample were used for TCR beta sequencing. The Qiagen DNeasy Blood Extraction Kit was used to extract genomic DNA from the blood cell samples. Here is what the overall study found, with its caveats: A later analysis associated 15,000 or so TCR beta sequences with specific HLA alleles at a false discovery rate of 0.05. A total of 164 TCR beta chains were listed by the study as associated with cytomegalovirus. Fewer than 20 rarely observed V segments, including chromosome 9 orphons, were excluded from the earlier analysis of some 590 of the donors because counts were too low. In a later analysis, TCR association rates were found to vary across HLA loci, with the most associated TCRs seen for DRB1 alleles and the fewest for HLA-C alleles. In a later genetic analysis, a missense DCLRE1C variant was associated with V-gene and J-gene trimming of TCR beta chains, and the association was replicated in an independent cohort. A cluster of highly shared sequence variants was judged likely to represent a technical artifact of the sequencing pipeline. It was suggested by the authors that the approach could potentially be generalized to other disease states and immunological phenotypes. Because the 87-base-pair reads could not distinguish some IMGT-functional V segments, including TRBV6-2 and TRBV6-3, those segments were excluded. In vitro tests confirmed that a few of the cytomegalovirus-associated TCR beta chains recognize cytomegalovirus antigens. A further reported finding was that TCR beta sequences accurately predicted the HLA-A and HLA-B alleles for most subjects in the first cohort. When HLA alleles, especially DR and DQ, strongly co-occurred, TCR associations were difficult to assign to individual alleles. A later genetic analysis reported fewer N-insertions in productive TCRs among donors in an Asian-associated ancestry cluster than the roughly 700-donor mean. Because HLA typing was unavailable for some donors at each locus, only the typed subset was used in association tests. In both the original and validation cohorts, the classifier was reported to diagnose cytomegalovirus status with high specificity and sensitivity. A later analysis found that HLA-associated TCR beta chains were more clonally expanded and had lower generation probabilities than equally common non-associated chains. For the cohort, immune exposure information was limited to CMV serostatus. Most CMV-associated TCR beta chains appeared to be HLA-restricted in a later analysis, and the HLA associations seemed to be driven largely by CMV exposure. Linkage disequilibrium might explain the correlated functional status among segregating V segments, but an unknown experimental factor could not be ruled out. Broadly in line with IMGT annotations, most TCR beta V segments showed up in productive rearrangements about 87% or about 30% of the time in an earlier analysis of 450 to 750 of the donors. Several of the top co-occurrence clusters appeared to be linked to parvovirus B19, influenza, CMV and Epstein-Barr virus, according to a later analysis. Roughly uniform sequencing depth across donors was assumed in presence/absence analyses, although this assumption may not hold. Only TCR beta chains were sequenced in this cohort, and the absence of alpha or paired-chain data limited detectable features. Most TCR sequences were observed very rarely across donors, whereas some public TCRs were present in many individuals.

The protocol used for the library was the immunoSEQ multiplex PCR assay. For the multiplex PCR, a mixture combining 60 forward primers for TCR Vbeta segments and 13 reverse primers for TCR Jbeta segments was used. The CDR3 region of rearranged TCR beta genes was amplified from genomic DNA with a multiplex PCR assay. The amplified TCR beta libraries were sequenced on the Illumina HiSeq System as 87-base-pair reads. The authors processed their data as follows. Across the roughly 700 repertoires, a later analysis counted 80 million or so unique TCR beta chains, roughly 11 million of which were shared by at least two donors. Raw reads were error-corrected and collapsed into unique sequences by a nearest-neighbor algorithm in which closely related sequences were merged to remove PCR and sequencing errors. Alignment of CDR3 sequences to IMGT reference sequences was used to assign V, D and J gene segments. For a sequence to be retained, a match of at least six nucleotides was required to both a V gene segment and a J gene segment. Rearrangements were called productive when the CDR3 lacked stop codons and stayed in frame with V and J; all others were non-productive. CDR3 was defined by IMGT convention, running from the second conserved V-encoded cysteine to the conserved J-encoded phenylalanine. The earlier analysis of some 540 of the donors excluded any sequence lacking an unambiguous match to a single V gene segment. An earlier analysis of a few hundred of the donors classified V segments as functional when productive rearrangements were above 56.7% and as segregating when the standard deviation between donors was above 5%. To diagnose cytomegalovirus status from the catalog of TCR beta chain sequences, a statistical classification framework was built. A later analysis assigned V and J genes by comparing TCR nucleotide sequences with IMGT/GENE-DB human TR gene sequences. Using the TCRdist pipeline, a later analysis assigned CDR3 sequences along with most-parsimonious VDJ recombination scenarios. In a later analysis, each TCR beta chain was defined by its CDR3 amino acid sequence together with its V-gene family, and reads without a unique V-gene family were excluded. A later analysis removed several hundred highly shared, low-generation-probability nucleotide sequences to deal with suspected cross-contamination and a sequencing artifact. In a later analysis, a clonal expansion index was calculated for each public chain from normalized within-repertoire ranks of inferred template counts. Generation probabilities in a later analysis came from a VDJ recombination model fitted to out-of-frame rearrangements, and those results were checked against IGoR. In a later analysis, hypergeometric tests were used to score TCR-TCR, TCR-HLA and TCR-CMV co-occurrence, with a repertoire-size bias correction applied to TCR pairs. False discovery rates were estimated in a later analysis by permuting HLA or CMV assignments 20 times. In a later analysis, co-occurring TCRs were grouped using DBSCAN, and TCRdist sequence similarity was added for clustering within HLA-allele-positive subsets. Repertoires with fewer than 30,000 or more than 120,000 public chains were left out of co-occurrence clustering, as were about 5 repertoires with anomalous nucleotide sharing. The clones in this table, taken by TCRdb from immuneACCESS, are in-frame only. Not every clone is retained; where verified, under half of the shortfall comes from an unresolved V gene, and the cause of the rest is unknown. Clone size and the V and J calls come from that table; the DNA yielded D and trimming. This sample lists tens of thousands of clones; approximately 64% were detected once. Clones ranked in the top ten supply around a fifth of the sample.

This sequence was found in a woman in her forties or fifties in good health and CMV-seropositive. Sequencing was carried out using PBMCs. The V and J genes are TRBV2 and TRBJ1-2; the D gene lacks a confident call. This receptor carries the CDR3 CASSEEENYGYTF. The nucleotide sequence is TGTGCCAGCAGTGAAGAGGAGAACTATGGCTACACCTTC. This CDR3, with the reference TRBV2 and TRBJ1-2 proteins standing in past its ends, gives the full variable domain EPEVTQTPSHQVTQMGQEVILRCVPISNHLYFYWYRQILGQKVEFLVSFYNNEISEKSEIFDDQFSVERPDGSNFTLKIRSTKLEDSAMYFCASSEEENYGYTFGSGTRLTVV.